This T cell receptor (beta chain) was found in a study of identical twins. General study findings and limits: Out-of-frame TCR alpha sharing observed in monozygotic twins exceeded model estimates.

TCRdb reanalysed the 5' RACE reads using MiXCR and keeps one entry per CDR3 protein. The profile shows around 960,000 distinct CDR3 sequences, 9% to 15% of them singletons. This clonotype has at least ten counts. Its antigen remains unknown. The sample also formed part of further work on yellow fever vaccine responses in identical twins.

The sequencing sample was made of PBMCs. The source is a woman aged 18-29 years in good health.

The CDR3 region has the DNA TGTGCCAGCAGCCATGCTAGCGGGGACGGCACAGATACGCAGTATTTT. Translation gives CASSHASGDGTDTQYF. This chain connects TRBV3-1 to TRBJ2-3; TRBD2 matches 9 bases. Trimming removed 3 bases from V and 1 base from J; junction bases left unmatched: 5. This CDR3 has 16 amino acids. Germline V gives CDR1 LGHDT, CDR2 YNNKEL (reference sequence).